The 5 T cell receptor beta chains presented below share a single source sample, sequenced in a study of blood T cells in healthy people across ages. Through a sample-barcoded 5' primer and a J-beta primer mix, a second PCR was run for roughly 7 to 11 cycles. TCRdb analysed the 5' RACE reads with MiXCR anew, one entry per CDR3 protein. The repertoire holds a few hundred thousand distinct CDR3 sequences, with 45% to 65% as singletons. The source material was blood. These receptors were obtained from a man between 60 and 75 years old in good health.

This clonotype was detected only once. This may arise from a read error, as a much more abundant clone is one base away. The chain carries TRBV29-1 and TRBJ1-2, with 7 bases aligning to TRBD1. This CDR3 contains 15 residues. V was pared by 7 bases and J by 4 bases, with 15 bases of the junction left unmatched. Germline lookup yields CDR1 SQVTM and CDR2 ANQGSEA. The chain's CDR3 is CSAGKLRGQSYGYTF. The CDR3 DNA follows: TGCAGCGCTGGAAAATTGAGGGGGCAAAGCTATGGCTACACCTTC.

The rearrangement joins TRBV5-1 to TRBJ2-6; 8 positions match TRBD1. The CDR3 is made up of 18 amino acids. Germline V gene data show CDR1 as SGHRS and CDR2 as YFSETQ. Trimming removed 4 bases from V and 3 bases from J; junction bases left unmatched: 12. CDR3 bases: TGCGCCAGCAGCCCTACCTTTAACAGGGGGTATGGGGCCAACGTCCTGACTTTC. Its protein product is CASSPTFNRGYGANVLTF. Using reference TRBV5-1 and TRBJ2-6 for the parts outside the CDR3, the full variable domain is KAGVTQTPRYLIKTRGQQVTLSCSPISGHRSVSWYQQTPGQGLQFLFEYFSETQRNKGNFPGRFSGRQFSNSRSEMNVSTLELGDSALYLCASSPTFNRGYGANVLTFGAGSRLTVL.

The chain carries TRBV5-1 and TRBJ2-1, with D maybe TRBD1 (6 bases). This CDR3 contains 16 residues. The ends were cut back, 4 bases at V and 6 bases at J, with 20 bases in the middle. Germline V CDR1 and CDR2: SGHRS, YFSETQ. CDR3 sequence (DNA): TGCGCCAGCAGCACCCTATGGACAGAAACGGGCAATGAGCAGTTCTTC. Protein sequence: CASSTLWTETGNEQFF.

The chain links TRBV14 to TRBJ2-3; 7 bases line up with TRBD2. The V gene's germline CDR1 is SGHDN and CDR2 FVKESK. This CDR3 spans 15 amino acids. Trimming took 4 bases from V and 5 from J; bases not matched to a gene: 9. The chain's CDR3 is CASSPRAGSGDTQYF. CDR3 nucleotides: TGTGCCAGCAGCCCCCGAGCGGGGTCTGGAGATACGCAGTATTTT.

This clonotype showed up just a few times. The gene calls are TRBV6-5 and TRBJ2-5; a weak D match, TRBD1 (5 bases). Trimming took off 5 bases at V and 11 bases at J, with 24 bases between the two ends. The germline V gene encodes CDR1 MNHEY and CDR2 SVGAGI. The CDR3 contains 15 residues. CDR3 region: CASSPQGAVRAEQYF. The DNA of the CDR3 is TGTGCCAGCAGTCCGCAAGGGGCGGTCCGCGCTGAGCAGTACTTC.